The 28 T cell receptor beta chains reported below all come from one sample, sequenced in a study of blood T cell repertoires in COVID-19. Using immunoSEQ multiplex PCR, the repertoire was profiled, and TCRdb retains in-frame clones only, with some absent. The sample includes roughly 250,000 clones, approximately 85% of them seen just once. The sequenced sample was PBMCs or T cells enriched from blood (not recorded which). These receptor sequences come from a woman in her 30s who had recovered from COVID-19.

Here the CDR3 reads CASSKDRTYYGYTF. CDR3 nucleotide sequence: TGTGCCAGCAGTAAGGACAGAACTTACTATGGCTACACCTTC. V usage is TRBV7-2 and J usage is TRBJ1-2; the D gene is possibly TRBD1 (6 bases). Per the germline V gene, CDR1 is SGHTA and CDR2 is FQGNSA. CDR3 length equals 14 residues. Trimming shortened V by 6 bases and J by 3 bases, and 14 bases separated the two germline ends.

CDR3 DNA: TGTGCCAGCAGCTTGGAGGCGGTAGAGACCCAGTACTTC. Protein: CASSLEAVETQYF. The genes are TRBV5-8 and TRBJ2-5; no reliable D call. Trimming stripped 0 bases from V and 4 bases from J, with 7 bases between. This CDR3 comprises 13 residues. CDR1 is SGHTS and CDR2 is YDEGEE in the germline V gene.

V is TRBV5-1 and J is TRBJ2-7; 9 nucleotides match TRBD1. The CDR3 has 13 residues. J lost 7 bases, V lost 6 bases, and 8 bases had no gene match. Germline V CDR1 and CDR2: SGHRS, YFSETQ. The CDR3 coding sequence is TGCGCCAGCACCATACAGGGGGCTAGTGAGCAGTACTTC. This sequence encodes CASTIQGASEQYF. Full variable domain (remainder filled in from reference TRBV5-1 and TRBJ2-7): KAGVTQTPRYLIKTRGQQVTLSCSPISGHRSVSWYQQTPGQGLQFLFEYFSETQRNKGNFPGRFSGRQFSNSRSEMNVSTLELGDSALYLCASTIQGASEQYFGPGTRLTVT.

The chain recombines TRBV28 with TRBJ1-5; 9 positions agree with TRBD1. Losses at the gene ends were 5 bases for V and 0 bases for J; bases not matched to a gene: 8. The CDR3 has 17 amino acids. The V gene's germline CDR1 is MDHEN and CDR2 SYDVKM. As DNA, the CDR3 is TGTGCCAGCAGTCCGGGACAGGGTTTCGGTAGCAATCAGCCCCAGCATTTT. Protein sequence: CASSPGQGFGSNQPQHF. The full variable domain, with the rest looked up from reference TRBV28 and TRBJ1-5, is DVKVTQSSRYLVKRTGEKVFLECVQDMDHENMFWYRQDPGLGLRLIYFSYDVKMKEKGDIPEGYSVSREKKERFSLILESASTNQTSMYLCASSPGQGFGSNQPQHFGDGTRLSIL.

The count of this clone is one. The rearrangement links TRBV18 to TRBJ2-7, with TRBD2 matching 8 bases. CDR3 length equals 16 residues. The V segment lost 4 bases and the J segment 3 bases; nucleotides outside the gene matches: 11. Germline V gives CDR1 KGHSH, CDR2 LQKENI. CDR3 loop: CASSLNHGTRDYEQYF. For the CDR3, the DNA is TGTGCCAGCTCACTAAACCACGGGACTAGGGACTACGAGCAGTACTTC.

This chain joins TRBV19 and TRBJ1-5; D gene uncertain. The germline CDR1 and CDR2 sequences are LNHDA and SQIVND (reference sequence). V dropped 7 bases and J dropped 5 bases, with 18 bases sitting between them. The CDR3 is made up of 15 amino acids. In DNA form, the CDR3 reads TGTGCCAGTATGACGAGGGTCGGGTTGGATCAGCCCCAGCATTTT. Translated, it gives CASMTRVGLDQPQHF.

The chain links TRBV13 to TRBJ1-4; perhaps TRBD1 as D (6 bases). CDR3 length equals 17 residues. CDR1 is PRHDT and CDR2 is FYEKMQ in the germline V gene (reference sequence). V shed 4 bases and J shed 6 bases, with 21 bases lying between them. Written as DNA, the CDR3 is TGTGCCAGCAGCTCCCAAGCGAGGGGGTGGTGGGATGAAAAACTGTTTTTT. Translated: CASSSQARGWWDEKLFF. Variable domain in full (rest from reference TRBV13 and TRBJ1-4): AAGVIQSPRHLIKEKRETATLKCYPIPRHDTVYWYQQGPGQDPQFLISFYEKMQSDKGSIPDRFSAQQFSDYHSELNMSSLELGDSALYFCASSSQARGWWDEKLFFGSGTQLSVL.

The rearrangement joins TRBV30 to TRBJ1-2; D not certain. The V end was cut by 1 base, the J end by 5 bases, with 14 bases between. CDR1 and CDR2 from the germline V gene are GTSNPN and SVGIG (reference sequence). The CDR3 spans 14 residues. This CDR3 reads CAWSDHPVGYGYTF. CDR3 DNA sequence: TGTGCCTGGAGTGACCACCCGGTCGGGTATGGCTACACCTTC.

The rearrangement uses TRBV7-9 and TRBJ1-6; D is ambiguous. CDR1 and CDR2 from the germline V gene are SEHNR and FQNEAQ (reference sequence). Between the trimmed V and J ends, which lost 2 bases and 8 bases, there was a span of 13 bases. This CDR3 region has 15 residues. CDR3 in DNA: TGTGCCAGCAGCTTATCGGTTATCGCGGATTCACCCCTCCACTTT. Its protein is CASSLSVIADSPLHF.

This sequence joins TRBV10-1 and TRBJ1-2, with 7 nucleotides matching TRBD1. Germline lookup yields CDR1 WNHNN and CDR2 SYGVQD (reference sequence). The V gene end was trimmed by 5 bases and the J gene end by 2 bases; junction bases not matched to a gene: 2. This CDR3 is 13 amino acids long. CDR3 sequence reads: CASSPDRNYGYTF. In DNA form, the CDR3 reads TGCGCCAGCAGTCCGGACAGGAACTATGGCTACACCTTC.

The CDR3 loop is CASSRDRHTDTQYF. CDR3 DNA sequence: TGTGCCAGCAGCCGGGACAGGCACACAGATACGCAGTATTTT. The J gene is TRBJ2-3, the V gene TRBV14, with 8 bases lining up with TRBD1. The V gene's germline CDR1 is SGHDN and CDR2 FVKESK. V dropped 4 bases and J dropped 2; count of bases not matched to a gene: 2. This CDR3 contains 14 residues.

The chain carries TRBV7-9 and TRBJ2-7, with 13 bases aligning to TRBD2. The CDR3 runs 16 residues. CDR1 and CDR2 (germline): SEHNR, FQNEAQ (reference sequence). Trimming at V came to 5 bases and at J to 2 bases, leaving 6 bases not matched to a gene. CDR3 sequence (DNA): TGTGCCAGCAGCCCTTGGACTAGCGGGAGCCCCTACGAGCAGTACTTC. Protein: CASSPWTSGSPYEQYF.

The chain employs TRBV9 and TRBJ2-5; 8 bases are shared with TRBD2. This CDR3 contains 16 residues. The J segment lost 0 bases and the V segment lost 0 bases, leaving 4 bases of the junction unmatched. The germline CDR1 and CDR2 sequences are SGDLS and YYNGEE. The CDR3 reads CASSVGSGGHQETQYF. The CDR3 DNA reads as TGTGCCAGCAGCGTAGGGTCGGGGGGGCACCAAGAGACCCAGTACTTC.

This chain connects TRBV6-2 or TRBV6-3 to TRBJ1-1; a possible D gene is TRBD1 (6 bases). The germline CDR1 and CDR2 sequences are MNHEY and SVGEGT. V was shortened by 5 bases and J by 4 bases, with 11 bases between the two germline ends. This CDR3 has 13 residues. This chain's CDR3 is CASSIQGPTEAFF. CDR3 sequence (DNA): TGTGCCAGCAGTATACAGGGTCCCACTGAAGCTTTCTTT.

The gene calls are TRBV28 and TRBJ1-5, with TRBD1 matching 10 bases. CDR1 is MDHEN and CDR2 is SYDVKM in the germline V gene. J lost 7 bases, V lost 5 bases, and 5 bases had no gene match. There are 14 residues in the CDR3. The CDR3 reads CASSTTGGRQPQHF. Here the CDR3 DNA reads TGTGCCAGCAGTACGACAGGGGGCAGGCAGCCCCAGCATTTT.

The rearrangement links TRBV7-2 to TRBJ2-2, with D hard to call. The germline CDR1 and CDR2 sequences are SGHTA and FQGNSA. The CDR3 length is 13 residues. With 5 bases removed from V and 6 bases from J, the gap between germline ends came to 10 bases. CDR3 amino acids: CASSQSGAGELFF. The CDR3 bases are TGTGCCAGCAGCCAGTCAGGCGCCGGGGAGCTGTTTTTT.

Comments on this clone: Other DNA sequences in the sample encode the same CDR3. DNA of the CDR3: TGTGCCAGCAGCGTGGGGACAGGGGACTATGGCTACACCTTC. Amino acids: CASSVGTGDYGYTF. The chain employs TRBV9 and TRBJ1-2; 10 positions match TRBD1. This CDR3 region has 14 residues. Per germline, CDR1 SGDLS and CDR2 YYNGEE. V gave up 2 bases and J gave up 3 bases; unmatched junction bases: 1. Filled out from reference TRBV9 and TRBJ1-2, the complete variable domain reads DSGVTQTPKHLITATGQRVTLRCSPRSGDLSVYWYQQSLDQGLQFLIQYYNGEERAKGNILERFSAQQFPDLHSELNLSSLELGDSALYFCASSVGTGDYGYTFGSGTRLTVV.

This chain links TRBV14 with TRBJ2-3, with 12 bases matching TRBD2. The germline CDR1 and CDR2 sequences are SGHDN and FVKESK. The J segment lost 10 bases and the V segment lost 5 bases, leaving 7 bases of the junction unmatched. This CDR3 comprises 14 residues. The CDR3 nucleotides are TGTGCCAGCAGCGTGACTAGCGGGGGCCGGGCGCAGTATTTT. This translates into CASSVTSGGRAQYF.

The V and J genes are TRBV5-8 and TRBJ1-3, with D unresolved. The germline V and J ends were trimmed by 0 bases and 0 bases, with 13 bases remaining between them. CDR3 size: 17 residues. CDR1 SGHTS and CDR2 YDEGEE come from the germline V gene. The CDR3 sequence: CASSLATYRSSGNTIYF. The CDR3 nucleotides are TGTGCCAGCAGCTTGGCGACATACAGAAGCTCTGGAAACACCATATATTTT. The full variable domain, in which reference TRBV5-8 and TRBJ1-3 provide the parts outside the CDR3, is EAGVTQSPTHLIKTRGQQATLRCSPISGHTSVYWYQQALGLGLQFLLWYDEGEERNRGNFPPRFSGRQFPNYSSELNVNALELEDSALYLCASSLATYRSSGNTIYFGEGSWLTVV.

The chain joins TRBV5-8 to TRBJ1-2; 10 bases line up with TRBD1. V shed 6 bases and J 1 base; nucleotides not matched to a gene: 6. The CDR3 is 15 amino acids. Per germline, CDR1 SGHTS and CDR2 YDEGEE. CDR3 protein: CASTLGQGFNYGYTF. The CDR3 nucleotides are TGTGCCAGCACCCTGGGACAGGGGTTTAACTATGGCTACACCTTC.

This clone was counted between two and nine times. This chain joins TRBV7-2 and TRBJ1-2, with 8 nucleotides matching TRBD1. Germline V CDR1 and CDR2: SGHTA, FQGNSA. Unmatched junction bases numbered 8, after V lost 1 base and J lost 4 bases. CDR3 length: 16 residues. The CDR3 DNA is TGTGCCAGCAGCTTAGATAGTGGGCAGGGGGCCTATGGCTACACCTTC. Translated, it gives CASSLDSGQGAYGYTF. Looking up the rest from reference TRBV7-2 and TRBJ1-2 gives the full variable domain: GAGVSQSPSNKVTEKGKDVELRCDPISGHTALYWYRQSLGQGLEFLIYFQGNSAPDKSGLPSDRFSAERTGGSVSTLTIQRTQQEDSAVYLCASSLDSGQGAYGYTFGSGTRLTVV.

The genes are TRBV7-9 and TRBJ1-1; D uncertain. The V end lost 7 bases, the J end lost 0 bases, and 12 bases lay between the germline ends. Germline V CDR1 and CDR2: SEHNR, FQNEAQ (reference sequence). This CDR3 spans 14 amino acids. The CDR3 nucleotides read TGTGCCAGCAACTCCCACGGTATGAACACTGAAGCTTTCTTT. Translated, it gives CASNSHGMNTEAFF.

This rearrangement joins TRBV10-1 to TRBJ2-1; no definite D call. Trimming pared 7 bases from V and 8 bases from J, leaving 12 bases between. Germline lookup yields CDR1 WNHNN and CDR2 SYGVQD (reference sequence). CDR3 length: 12 residues. The CDR3 nucleotides are TGCGCCAGCATCCCCCTTGGGCATGAGCAGTTCTTC. This encodes CASIPLGHEQFF.

V gene TRBV19 combines with J gene TRBJ1-1; possibly TRBD1 for D (6 bases). Germline-derived CDR1 and CDR2 are LNHDA and SQIVND (reference sequence). Trimming stripped 5 bases from V and 10 bases from J, with 11 bases between. The CDR3 loop spans 11 amino acids. CDR3 loop: CASSHRVRAFF. In nucleotides, the CDR3 is TGTGCCAGTAGTCACAGGGTAAGAGCTTTCTTT.

The chain is built from TRBV10-3 and TRBJ1-2; the D gene is possibly TRBD1 (6 bases). The V end was cut by 6 bases, the J end by 0 bases, with 17 bases between. CDR3 length: 16 amino acids. In germline, CDR1 is ENHRY, CDR2 SYGVKD. CDR3 region: CAISKGGGPTNYGYTF. The CDR3 DNA sequence: TGTGCCATCAGCAAAGGGGGGGGTCCCACTAACTATGGCTACACCTTC.

The chain has TRBV10-2 and TRBJ2-2; D gene ambiguous. CDR1 WSHSY and CDR2 SAAADI come from the germline V gene. The CDR3 has 13 residues. The ends were cut back, 2 bases at V and 4 bases at J, with 5 bases in the middle. CDR3 in amino acids: CASSEPGTGELFF. The CDR3 DNA follows: TGCGCCAGCAGTGAGCCGGGCACCGGGGAGCTGTTTTTT.

This chain connects TRBV11-2 to TRBJ1-3; TRBD1 might be the D (5 bases). This CDR3 is built from 15 residues. Germline-derived CDR1 and CDR2 are SGHAT and FQNNGV. The germline V and J ends were trimmed by 1 base and 0 bases, with 7 bases remaining between them. This CDR3 reads CASSLGTHSGNTIYF. For the CDR3, the DNA is TGTGCCAGCAGCTTAGGGACACACTCTGGAAACACCATATATTTT.

The chain carries TRBV5-8 and TRBJ2-3, with D hard to call. Per the germline V gene, CDR1 is SGHTS and CDR2 is YDEGEE. The CDR3 is 11 amino acids. The V gene lost 3 bases and the J gene lost 5 bases, with 4 bases spanning the gap. CDR3 amino acids: CASSYGDTQYF. The CDR3 DNA is TGTGCCAGCAGCTACGGAGATACGCAGTATTTT.